Listed below are T cell receptor beta chains from one sample, sequenced in a study of regulatory T cells in long-lasting Graves disease. TCRdb itself ran the multiplex PCR reads through MiXCR, one entry per CDR3 protein. The sample lists some 430,000 distinct CDR3 sequences; 20% to 25% were seen once. The source material was peripheral blood mononuclear cells (PBMCs), sampled when the disease was refractory, from a patient treated with antithyroid drugs. The receptor source for this set is a female donor with Graves disease. CDR3s leave out the opening cysteine and the closing phenylalanine or tryptophan. Each record gives: CDR3 length, V gene, J gene, CDR3 protein.

cdr3_length: 11
v_call: TRBV28
j_call: TRBJ2-5
cdr3_aa: ASSSNRVETQY

cdr3_length: 12
v_call: TRBV27
j_call: TRBJ1-5
cdr3_aa: ASSARGTNQPQH

cdr3_length: 15
v_call: TRBV7-3
j_call: TRBJ1-1
cdr3_aa: ASSLTSGETEGAEAF

cdr3_length: 12
v_call: TRBV19
j_call: TRBJ1-5
cdr3_aa: ATSDRVANQPQH

cdr3_length: 12
v_call: TRBV20-1
j_call: TRBJ2-6
cdr3_aa: SARDSSGANVLT

cdr3_length: 15
v_call: TRBV20-1
j_call: TRBJ2-2
cdr3_aa: SASPLAGALNTGELF

cdr3_length: 13
v_call: TRBV5-1
j_call: TRBJ1-6
cdr3_aa: ASSFTATRNSPLH

cdr3_length: 12
v_call: TRBV19
j_call: TRBJ2-7
cdr3_aa: ASSISGATYEQY

cdr3_length: 10
v_call: TRBV11-2
j_call: TRBJ1-2
cdr3_aa: ASSTEGDGYT

cdr3_length: 13
v_call: TRBV24-1
j_call: TRBJ2-1
cdr3_aa: ATSDEDSRFDEQF

cdr3_length: 12
v_call: TRBV2
j_call: TRBJ2-7
cdr3_aa: ASLLEQGSYEQY

cdr3_length: 13
v_call: TRBV3-1
j_call: TRBJ1-2
cdr3_aa: ASSQVGLPPYGYT

cdr3_length: 11
v_call: TRBV2
j_call: TRBJ2-5
cdr3_aa: ASRSGGGETRY

cdr3_length: 15
v_call: TRBV11-2
j_call: TRBJ2-7
cdr3_aa: ASSSSMTGTFSYEQY

cdr3_length: 10
v_call: TRBV2
j_call: TRBJ2-5
cdr3_aa: ASLIGLETQY

cdr3_length: 13
v_call: TRBV28
j_call: TRBJ1-3
cdr3_aa: ASKLGTASGNTIY

cdr3_length: 15
v_call: TRBV7-8
j_call: TRBJ1-1
cdr3_aa: ASSLAPRPPGNTEAF

cdr3_length: 13
v_call: TRBV10-3
j_call: TRBJ2-5
cdr3_aa: AISESYRDRETQY

cdr3_length: 11
v_call: TRBV28
j_call: TRBJ2-1
cdr3_aa: ASSVVSGVKQF

cdr3_length: 14
v_call: TRBV6-1
j_call: TRBJ1-3
cdr3_aa: ATYTTFGGAGNTIY

cdr3_length: 13
v_call: TRBV20-1
j_call: TRBJ1-1
cdr3_aa: SARDWGEGDTEAF

cdr3_length: 12
v_call: TRBV29-1
j_call: TRBJ2-5
cdr3_aa: SVRPGTGQETQY

cdr3_length: 13
v_call: TRBV11-2
j_call: TRBJ1-6
cdr3_aa: ASSSDRGVNSPLH

cdr3_length: 10
v_call: TRBV29-1
j_call: TRBJ1-1
cdr3_aa: SARQGATEAF

cdr3_length: 11
v_call: TRBV11-3
j_call: TRBJ2-5
cdr3_aa: ASSGRGEETQY

cdr3_length: 11
v_call: TRBV12-5
j_call: TRBJ2-1
cdr3_aa: ASGYGPSNEQF

cdr3_length: 15
v_call: TRBV28
j_call: TRBJ2-7
cdr3_aa: ASSSPGSGGHSYEQY

cdr3_length: 10
v_call: TRBV24-1
j_call: TRBJ1-2
cdr3_aa: ATSDSSLVYT

cdr3_length: 14
v_call: TRBV9
j_call: TRBJ2-7
cdr3_aa: ASSVSQPGWIYEQY

cdr3_length: 12
v_call: TRBV4-1
j_call: TRBJ2-7
cdr3_aa: ASSQVGKDYEQY

cdr3_length: 14
v_call: TRBV7-6
j_call: TRBJ2-2
cdr3_aa: ASSPRTSGNTGELF

cdr3_length: 15
v_call: TRBV28
j_call: TRBJ1-5
cdr3_aa: ASSLKRADGGGQPQH

cdr3_length: 14
v_call: TRBV20-1
j_call: TRBJ2-5
cdr3_aa: SAFAYGGGARETQY

cdr3_length: 14
v_call: TRBV11-2
j_call: TRBJ1-4
cdr3_aa: ASSLYRTEDNEKLF

cdr3_length: 19
v_call: TRBV5-1
j_call: TRBJ2-5
cdr3_aa: ASSGATRQGAVAHFQETQY

cdr3_length: 12
v_call: TRBV5-1
j_call: TRBJ2-7
cdr3_aa: ASSSGGDGYEQY

cdr3_length: 14
v_call: TRBV7-6
j_call: TRBJ2-7
cdr3_aa: ASSETASGGGGEQY

cdr3_length: 13
v_call: TRBV2
j_call: TRBJ1-6
cdr3_aa: ASSSTSSYNSPLH

cdr3_length: 11
v_call: TRBV28
j_call: TRBJ2-3
cdr3_aa: ASSGGAAYTQY

cdr3_length: 11
v_call: TRBV18
j_call: TRBJ1-2
cdr3_aa: ASKTASYYGYT

cdr3_length: 11
v_call: TRBV27
j_call: TRBJ2-1
cdr3_aa: ASCLQGNNEQF

cdr3_length: 14
v_call: TRBV6-1
j_call: TRBJ1-6
cdr3_aa: ASSEARWQFNSPLH

cdr3_length: 11
v_call: TRBV7-2
j_call: TRBJ1-1
cdr3_aa: ASRQQGGSEAF

cdr3_length: 17
v_call: TRBV20-1
j_call: TRBJ2-5
cdr3_aa: SARDLGTSGSVFGETQY

cdr3_length: 14
v_call: TRBV7-9
j_call: TRBJ2-3
cdr3_aa: ASSPYRSVIPDTQY

cdr3_length: 11
v_call: TRBV6-5
j_call: TRBJ2-3
cdr3_aa: ASSYEREGTQY

cdr3_length: 14
v_call: TRBV6-2/TRBV6-3
j_call: TRBJ2-7
cdr3_aa: ASSYPRSGNNYEQY

cdr3_length: 14
v_call: TRBV4-2
j_call: TRBJ2-7
cdr3_aa: ASSQDSGASSYEQY

cdr3_length: 11
v_call: TRBV29-1
j_call: TRBJ2-5
cdr3_aa: SVMQGRQETQY

cdr3_length: 20
v_call: TRBV28
j_call: TRBJ2-2
cdr3_aa: ASSFSRARSGGSSLGTGELF

cdr3_length: 12
v_call: TRBV6-2/TRBV6-3
j_call: TRBJ2-7
cdr3_aa: ASSYFFTGDEQY

cdr3_length: 11
v_call: TRBV27
j_call: TRBJ1-4
cdr3_aa: ATGWGIDEKLF

cdr3_length: 14
v_call: TRBV6-5
j_call: TRBJ1-6
cdr3_aa: ASSYSTGTGTSPLH